These 20 T cell receptor beta chains came from one sample sequenced in a study of human T cells and chemical hapten exposure. Using its own MiXCR run on the RACE reads, TCRdb lists one record per CDR3 protein. The sample yields under 300,000 distinct CDR3 sequences, almost 8% seen once. Time point meaning: pre-sensitization, week 0. Treatment specified: therapeutic diphenylcyclopropenone sensitization with weekly scalp DPC. The sample was whole blood, taken in connection with sensitization to the hapten diphenylcyclopropenone (DPC). These TCRs come from a young man with alopecia areata. Some clones in this sample may be carry-over from other donors' samples.

This clonotype appeared a few times. At one of its ends the junction is not consistent with the germline gene, which may arise from a read error. This chain uses TRBV12-3 or TRBV12-4 with TRBJ2-3; 7 bases are a match to TRBD1. The CDR3 contains 16 residues. This CDR3 reads CASSENRGRIPRIPFF. In nucleotides, the CDR3 is TGTGCCAGCAGTGAGAACAGGGGACGGATTCCGCGGATTCCCTTTTTT.

This clonotype was observed once. With a much larger clone just one base away, this may be a read error. The genes are TRBV29-1 and TRBJ2-3; D might be TRBD2 (6 bases). CDR1 and CDR2 from the germline V gene are SQVTM and ANQGSEA. The CDR3 consists of 16 residues. The V gene lost 4 bases and the J gene lost 6 bases, with 23 bases spanning the gap. CDR3 nucleotides: TGCAGCGTTGTCGCGGAGGGGCGGACGATCGTTGATACGCAGTATTTT. It specifies CSVVAEGRTIVDTQYF.

This clonotype was counted only a few times. V gene TRBV9 combines with J gene TRBJ2-4; 8 bases are shared with TRBD1. This CDR3 contains 16 residues. Germline loops: CDR1 SGDLS, CDR2 YYNGEE. J gave up 7 bases and V 0 bases, and 9 bases lay outside the gene matches. CDR3 bases: TGTGCCAGCAGCGTAGAAGGTGGGACAGGACGGAACATTCAGTACTTC. Its protein is CASSVEGGTGRNIQYF.

The chain has TRBV20-1 and TRBJ1-1; no reliable D call. This CDR3 spans 12 amino acids. V lost 1 base and J 8 bases, leaving 11 bases between the germline ends. Looked up from germline, CDR1 is DFQATT and CDR2 is SNEGSKA (reference sequence). CDR3 sequence reads: CSARAQREEAFF. The DNA for the CDR3 is TGCAGTGCTAGAGCCCAGCGCGAAGAAGCTTTCTTT.

This clonotype was detected only a few times. This chain links TRBV29-1 with TRBJ2-7; 8 nucleotides align to TRBD1. This CDR3 comprises 13 residues. V shed 4 bases, J shed 6 bases, and the junction held 8 bases outside the gene matches. Germline values: CDR1 SQVTM, CDR2 ANQGSEA. Here the CDR3 reads CSVAGTGTLEQYF. Written as DNA, the CDR3 is TGCAGCGTTGCGGGGACAGGTACTCTCGAGCAGTACTTC.

The chain links TRBV20-1 to TRBJ2-5; possibly TRBD2 for D (5 bases). This CDR3 is 12 amino acids long. CDR1 and CDR2 from the germline V gene are DFQATT and SNEGSKA (reference sequence). Trimming shortened V by 6 bases and J by 2 bases, and 10 bases separated the two germline ends. As DNA, the CDR3 is TGCAGTGCACTAGACGCTCAAGAGACCCAGTACTTC. This translates into CSALDAQETQYF.

This clonotype was detected only a few times. The gene calls are TRBV27 and TRBJ2-6; 7 bases map to TRBD2. Trimming removed 7 bases from V and 4 bases from J; junction bases left unmatched: 7. The CDR3 loop spans 15 amino acids. Germline assignment: CDR1 MNHEY and CDR2 SMNVEV (reference sequence). The CDR3 DNA sequence: TGTGCCAGCACCGGGGGGACCTCAGGGGCCAACGTCCTGACTTTC. As protein: CASTGGTSGANVLTF.

This sequence joins TRBV6-5 and TRBJ2-5, with D possibly matching TRBD1 (6 bases). The CDR3 consists of 16 residues. With 0 bases removed from V and 3 bases from J, the gap between germline ends came to 14 bases. Germline V gene data show CDR1 as MNHEY and CDR2 as SVGAGI. As DNA, the CDR3 is TGTGCCAGCAGTTACTCGATAGCAGGGGAGAAAGAGACCCAGTACTTC. Protein: CASSYSIAGEKETQYF.

V and J are TRBV7-8 and TRBJ2-1; D not resolved. This CDR3 comprises 12 residues. Trimming took off 9 bases at V and 5 bases at J, with 11 bases between the two ends. Germline CDR1 reads SGHVS; CDR2 reads FQNEAQ. As DNA, the CDR3 is TGTGCCAGTAACAGCGTCCACAATGAGCAGTTCTTC. Protein sequence: CASNSVHNEQFF.

This clonotype came up a few times. The chain employs TRBV12-5 and TRBJ1-6; D is possibly TRBD1 (5 bases). CDR3 length: 15 amino acids. Per the germline V gene, CDR1 is LGHNT and CDR2 is FRNRAP. The V and J ends lost 5 bases and 0 bases respectively, with 8 bases between them. The CDR3 bases are TGTGCTAGTGGTCCTGACAGCTCCTATAATTCACCCCTCCACTTT. Encoded protein: CASGPDSSYNSPLHF.

This clonotype was seen a few times. The chain links TRBV13 to TRBJ1-4; D is possibly TRBD1 (5 bases). Germline CDR1 PRHDT, CDR2 FYEKMQ (reference sequence). Trimming took off 2 bases at V and 7 bases at J, with 14 bases between the two ends. The CDR3 covers 15 residues. The CDR3 DNA is TGTGCCAGCAGCTTAAATCGGCAGGGCGGTGAAAAACTGTTTTTT. Amino acid sequence: CASSLNRQGGEKLFF.

The chain employs TRBV15 and TRBJ2-7; possibly TRBD1 or TRBD2 for D (5 bases each). CDR3 size: 14 residues. V was cut by 0 bases and J by 2 bases, with 8 bases left in between. Per germline, CDR1 LNHNV and CDR2 YYDKDF (reference sequence). The CDR3 loop is CATSRDRGAYEQYF. The CDR3 DNA reads as TGTGCCACCAGCAGAGATCGGGGCGCCTACGAGCAGTACTTC.

In this sample, this clonotype turned up a few times. This rearrangement joins TRBV3-1 to TRBJ2-5; D is tentatively TRBD1 or TRBD2 (5 bases each). Germline V gene data show CDR1 as LGHDT and CDR2 as YNNKEL (reference sequence). Trimming left V 4 bases short and J 7 bases short, with 13 bases between. The CDR3 loop spans 13 amino acids. The CDR3 sequence: CASSPIGTSTQYF. The CDR3 DNA follows: TGTGCCAGCAGCCCAATCGGGACGTCGACCCAGTACTTC.

V usage is TRBV4-3 and J usage is TRBJ2-3; TRBD2 agrees at 12 bases. The CDR3 contains 24 residues. In germline, CDR1 is LGHNA, CDR2 YSLEER. The V gene end was trimmed by 1 base and the J gene end by 4 bases; junction bases not matched to a gene: 27. The CDR3 protein is CASSQVYSVTPGTSGLSRADTQYF. CDR3 coding DNA: TGCGCCAGCAGCCAAGTTTATTCGGTCACTCCGGGGACTAGCGGGCTTTCCCGGGCAGATACGCAGTATTTT.

Here the CDR3 reads CASRSKSGPNEQYF. CDR3 sequence (DNA): TGTGCCAGCAGATCCAAGTCAGGGCCCAACGAGCAGTACTTC. The V and J genes are TRBV27 and TRBJ2-7; the D gene is possibly TRBD1 (5 bases). The CDR3 length is 14 residues. Germline CDR1 reads MNHEY; CDR2 reads SMNVEV (reference sequence). The V end was cut by 6 bases, the J end by 5 bases, with 17 bases between.

This clonotype has just a few counts. This chain uses TRBV7-9 with TRBJ2-5, with D perhaps matching TRBD2 (6 bases). Deletions cut 0 bases from V and 9 bases from J, with 11 bases between. The germline V gene has CDR1 SEHNR and CDR2 FQNEAQ (reference sequence). This CDR3 region has 13 residues. The CDR3 here is CASSLALGEAQYF. The CDR3 DNA reads as TGTGCCAGCAGCTTAGCACTCGGGGAGGCCCAGTACTTC.

The chain carries TRBV7-2 and TRBJ2-3; 9 positions agree with TRBD2. The germline V gene encodes CDR1 SGHTA and CDR2 FQGNSA. V was pared by 1 base and J by 2 bases, with 7 bases of the junction left unmatched. The CDR3 runs to 17 residues. The CDR3 protein is CASSLVSVAGVTDTQYF. The DNA for the CDR3 is TGTGCCAGCAGCTTAGTTTCGGTAGCGGGGGTCACAGATACGCAGTATTTT.

This clonotype was picked up a small number of times. The chain recombines TRBV4-3 with TRBJ2-1; D is perhaps TRBD1 or TRBD2 (5 bases each). CDR3 length: 15 residues. Trimming pared 2 bases from V and 6 bases from J, leaving 14 bases between. Germline CDR1 LGHNA, CDR2 YSLEER. DNA for the CDR3: TGCGCCAGCAGCCAAAGAGCCCTCGGGGCCAATGAGCAGTTCTTC. Residues: CASSQRALGANEQFF.

This clonotype appeared a few times. The chain employs TRBV28 and TRBJ2-3; D gene uncertain. V lost 6 bases to trimming and J lost 0 bases, with 7 bases between them. The CDR3 loop spans 13 amino acids. Germline CDR1 and CDR2: MDHEN and SYDVKM. Written as DNA, the CDR3 is TGTGCCAGCAGACTTCAGAGCACAGATACGCAGTATTTT. Protein sequence: CASRLQSTDTQYF.

This clonotype was seen more than once but under ten times. This chain links TRBV7-2 with TRBJ1-6; the D gene is possibly TRBD1 (5 bases). Per germline, CDR1 SGHTA and CDR2 FQGNSA. The CDR3 runs 16 residues. V lost 3 bases and J 5 bases, leaving 14 bases between the germline ends. CDR3 DNA: TGTGCCAGCAGCTTCGCCGGGGGGTTCAATAATTCACCCCTCCACTTT. It encodes CASSFAGGFNNSPLHF.